This T cell receptor (beta chain) was sequenced during a study of shared clonotypes between healthy human individuals. Turning to the study itself: Used for every donor were three CD4 naive, three CD4 memory, two CD8 naive and one CD8 memory plate.

Every subset had its genomic DNA shared out evenly among several immunoSEQ plates. The method was immunoSEQ multiplex PCR; TCRdb's version includes in-frame clones alone and lacks a portion of them. This table holds approximately 2.4 million clones, about 94% found once. With respect to this clone: Its specificity is not known.

Overall study findings and caveats: In having few donors, the study represented limited genetic and exposure-history diversity.

Germline-derived CDR1 and CDR2 are SGHNT and YYREEE (reference sequence). The CDR3 extends over 13 amino acids. V lost 4 bases, J lost 8 bases, and 15 bases lay in between. This sequence joins TRBV5-4 and TRBJ1-1, with a weak D call TRBD1 (5 bases). The sample was naive CD4+ T cells sorted from blood. Subset here: CD45RA+ positively selected. The TCR was taken from a man between 18 and 29 years old in good health. The DNA for the CDR3 is TGTGCCAGCAGCCAGGCAGGGTTCAGGGAAGCTTTCTTT. Translation: CASSQAGFREAFF.